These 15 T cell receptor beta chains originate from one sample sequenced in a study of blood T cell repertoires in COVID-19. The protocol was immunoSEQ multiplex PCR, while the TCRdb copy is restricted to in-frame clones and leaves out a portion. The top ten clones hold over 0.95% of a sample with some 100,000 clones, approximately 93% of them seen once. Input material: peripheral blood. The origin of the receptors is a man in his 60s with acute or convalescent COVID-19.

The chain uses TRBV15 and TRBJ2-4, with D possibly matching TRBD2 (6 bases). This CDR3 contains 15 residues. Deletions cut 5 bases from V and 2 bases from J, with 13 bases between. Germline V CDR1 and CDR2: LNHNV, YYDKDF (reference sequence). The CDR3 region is CATSGYGGTKNIQYF. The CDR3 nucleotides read TGTGCCACCAGCGGCTATGGGGGGACCAAAAACATTCAGTACTTC.

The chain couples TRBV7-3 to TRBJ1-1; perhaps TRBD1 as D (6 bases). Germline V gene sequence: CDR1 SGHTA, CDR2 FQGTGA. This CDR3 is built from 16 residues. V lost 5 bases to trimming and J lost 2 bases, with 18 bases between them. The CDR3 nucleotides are TGTGCCAGCAGCCCGGGGGGTTTACAGGGCAACACTGAAGCTTTCTTT. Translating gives CASSPGGLQGNTEAFF.

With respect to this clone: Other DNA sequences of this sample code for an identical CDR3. The CDR3 DNA reads TGTGCCAGTAGTCCCCTTTCCTACAATGAGCAGTTCTTC. As protein: CASSPLSYNEQFF. The chain uses TRBV19 and TRBJ2-1; D not certain. The CDR3 is made up of 13 amino acids. The germline gives CDR1 LNHDA, CDR2 SQIVND (reference sequence). Trimming took off 5 bases at V and 1 base at J, with 6 bases between the two ends.

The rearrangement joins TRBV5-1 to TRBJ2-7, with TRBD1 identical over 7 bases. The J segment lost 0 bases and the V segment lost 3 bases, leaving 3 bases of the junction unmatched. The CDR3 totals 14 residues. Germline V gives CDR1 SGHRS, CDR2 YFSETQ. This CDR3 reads CASSSQGRSYEQYF. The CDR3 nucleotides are TGCGCCAGCAGCTCACAGGGGCGCTCCTACGAGCAGTACTTC.

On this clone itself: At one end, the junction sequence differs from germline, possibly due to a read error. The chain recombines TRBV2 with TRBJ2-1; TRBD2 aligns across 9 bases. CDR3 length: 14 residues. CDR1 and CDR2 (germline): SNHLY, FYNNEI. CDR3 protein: CASRRGREGLSRVF. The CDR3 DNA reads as TGTGCCAGCAGAAGGGGGCGGGAGGGCCTATCAAGGGTCTTC. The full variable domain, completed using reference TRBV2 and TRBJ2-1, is EPEVTQTPSHQVTQMGQEVILRCVPISNHLYFYWYRQILGQKVEFLVSFYNNEISEKSEIFDDQFSVERPDGSNFTLKIRSTKLEDSAMYFCASRRGREGLSRVFGPGTRLTVL.

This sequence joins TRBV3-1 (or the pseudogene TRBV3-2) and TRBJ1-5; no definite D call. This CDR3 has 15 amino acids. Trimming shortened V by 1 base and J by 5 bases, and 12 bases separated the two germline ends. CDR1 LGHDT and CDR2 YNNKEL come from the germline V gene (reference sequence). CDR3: CASSQGMSGHQPQHF. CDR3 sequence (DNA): TGTGCCAGCAGCCAAGGGATGTCAGGCCATCAGCCCCAGCATTTT.

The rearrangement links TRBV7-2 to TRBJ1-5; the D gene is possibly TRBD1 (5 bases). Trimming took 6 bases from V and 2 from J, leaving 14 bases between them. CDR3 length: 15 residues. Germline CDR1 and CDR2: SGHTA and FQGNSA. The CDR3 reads CASRQEGLGNQPQHF. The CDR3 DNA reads TGTGCCAGCAGACAGGAGGGTTTAGGCAATCAGCCCCAGCATTTT.

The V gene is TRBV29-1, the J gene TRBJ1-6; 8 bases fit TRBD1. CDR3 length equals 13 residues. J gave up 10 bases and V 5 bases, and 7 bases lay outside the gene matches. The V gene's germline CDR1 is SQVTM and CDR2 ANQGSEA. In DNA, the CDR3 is TGCAGCGTTAACCAGGGGGCAGGCTCACCCCTCCACTTT. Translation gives CSVNQGAGSPLHF.

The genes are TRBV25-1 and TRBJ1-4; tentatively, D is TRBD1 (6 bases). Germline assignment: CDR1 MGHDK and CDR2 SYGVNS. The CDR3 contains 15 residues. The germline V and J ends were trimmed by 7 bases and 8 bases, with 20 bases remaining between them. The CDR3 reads CASNDSGALNEKLFF. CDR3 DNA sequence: TGTGCCAGCAACGATTCAGGGGCATTAAACGAAAAACTGTTTTTT.

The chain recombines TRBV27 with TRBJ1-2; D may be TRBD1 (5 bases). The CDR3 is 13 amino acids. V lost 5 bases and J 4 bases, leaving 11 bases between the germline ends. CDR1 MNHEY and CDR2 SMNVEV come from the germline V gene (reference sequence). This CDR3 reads CASSRQNSYGYTF. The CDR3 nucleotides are TGTGCCAGCAGTCGACAGAATTCCTATGGCTACACCTTC.

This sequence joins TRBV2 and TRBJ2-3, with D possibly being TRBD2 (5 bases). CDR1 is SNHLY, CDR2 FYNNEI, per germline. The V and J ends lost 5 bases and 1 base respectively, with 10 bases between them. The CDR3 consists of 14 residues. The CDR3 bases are TGTGCCAGCAGTCGGTCCGGGGGCACAGATACGCAGTATTTT. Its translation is CASSRSGGTDTQYF.

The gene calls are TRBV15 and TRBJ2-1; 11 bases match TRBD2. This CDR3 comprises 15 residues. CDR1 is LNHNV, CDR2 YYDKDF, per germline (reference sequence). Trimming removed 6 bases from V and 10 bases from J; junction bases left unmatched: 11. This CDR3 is CATRGLAGGSYEQFF. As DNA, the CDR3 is TGTGCCACCAGAGGGCTAGCGGGAGGATCATACGAGCAGTTCTTC.

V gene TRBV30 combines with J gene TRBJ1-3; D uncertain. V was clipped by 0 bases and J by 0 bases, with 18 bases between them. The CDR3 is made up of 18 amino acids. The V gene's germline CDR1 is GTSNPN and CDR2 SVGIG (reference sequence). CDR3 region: CAWSVARFFLFSGNTIYF. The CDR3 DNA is TGTGCCTGGAGTGTAGCCAGGTTCTTTCTCTTCTCTGGAAACACCATATATTTT.

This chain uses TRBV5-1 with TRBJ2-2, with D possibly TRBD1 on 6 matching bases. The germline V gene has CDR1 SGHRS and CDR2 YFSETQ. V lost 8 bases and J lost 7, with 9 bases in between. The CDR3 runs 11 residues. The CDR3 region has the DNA TGCGCCAGTCCACAGGGCGGGGAGCTGTTTTTT. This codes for CASPQGGELFF.

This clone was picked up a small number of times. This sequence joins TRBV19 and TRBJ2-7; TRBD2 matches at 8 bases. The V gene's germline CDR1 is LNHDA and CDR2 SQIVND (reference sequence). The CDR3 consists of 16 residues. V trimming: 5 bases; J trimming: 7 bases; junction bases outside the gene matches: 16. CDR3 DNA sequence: TGTGCCAGTAGTTCAAGAGGAGCGGGAGCGATTGGGGAGCAGTACGTC. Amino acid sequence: CASSSRGAGAIGEQYV.